These 8 T cell receptor beta chains share one sample of origin, sequenced in a study of memory CD4+ T cells and cytomegalovirus serostatus (dated by TCRdb to 2018 to 2020). The method was the immunoSEQ multiplex PCR assay. TCRdb took over this immuneACCESS table, retaining in-frame rearrangements with V and J assigned. Such tables are incomplete; in checked studies, under half of the missing clones stem from an unresolved V gene, and the remainder is unexplained. The sample table holds just under 65,000 clones, of which roughly three quarters were seen once. The top ten clonotypes cover around 0.81% of the sample. A FACSAria II was used to sort memory CD4+ T cells, defined as single viable CD3+CD4+CD8-CD45RO+ cells. Sequencing input: memory CD4+ T cells from blood. Receptors were obtained from an adult in good health and CMV-seronegative.

The chain carries TRBV5-1 and TRBJ2-2; the D is unclear. Trimming took 4 bases from V and 0 from J, leaving 13 bases between them. This CDR3 comprises 16 residues. Germline CDR1 is SGHRS and CDR2 is YFSETQ. The CDR3 loop is CASSLQPQANTGELFF. CDR3 sequence (DNA): TGCGCCAGCAGCCTCCAGCCTCAAGCGAACACCGGGGAGCTGTTTTTT.

The genes are TRBV2 and TRBJ2-4; the match to TRBD2 covers 11 bases. J gave up 6 bases and V 6 bases, and 10 bases lay outside the gene matches. This CDR3 region has 16 residues. From germline, CDR1 is SNHLY and CDR2 FYNNEI. The CDR3 is CASSPRGGTSGNIQYF. The CDR3 region has the DNA TGTGCCAGCAGCCCGCGGGGTGGGACTAGCGGAAACATTCAGTACTTC.

There are a few counts of this clone. The chain links TRBV5-4 to TRBJ1-5; TRBD1 might be the D (6 bases). This CDR3 region has 15 residues. V dropped 3 bases and J dropped 3 bases, with 13 bases sitting between them. Germline V gene sequence: CDR1 SGHNT, CDR2 YYREEE (reference sequence). CDR3 nucleotide sequence: TGTGCCAGCAGCTGGGGGGGCAGGAACAATCAGCCCCAGCATTTT. This gives the protein CASSWGGRNNQPQHF.

The V gene is TRBV7-8, the J gene TRBJ2-1; possible D gene TRBD2, 6 bases. This CDR3 is 13 amino acids long. V was pared by 0 bases and J by 9 bases, with 9 bases between. Germline V gives CDR1 SGHVS, CDR2 FQNEAQ. CDR3 in amino acids: CASSLAREAEQFF. The CDR3 DNA reads TGTGCCAGCAGCTTAGCCAGGGAGGCTGAGCAGTTCTTC.

This chain uses TRBV4-2 with TRBJ2-7; TRBD1 or TRBD2 may be the D gene (5 bases each). The germline V gene encodes CDR1 LGHNA and CDR2 YNFKEQ. The CDR3 consists of 15 residues. With 3 bases removed from V and 6 bases from J, the gap between germline ends came to 18 bases. The CDR3 is CASSHGERVGGEQYF. The CDR3 DNA follows: TGTGCCAGCAGCCACGGGGAAAGGGTTGGGGGCGAGCAGTACTTC.

The chain uses TRBV28 and TRBJ2-5, with D maybe TRBD1 (6 bases). The CDR3 extends over 16 amino acids. CDR1 MDHEN and CDR2 SYDVKM come from the germline V gene. V lost 5 bases, J lost 2 bases, and 18 bases lay in between. CDR3 sequence reads: CASSPRGRQTQETQYF. The CDR3 DNA follows: TGTGCCAGCAGTCCCAGGGGCCGACAGACACAAGAGACCCAGTACTTC.

J is TRBJ2-3 and V is TRBV6-4; 9 nucleotides line up with TRBD2. Trimming took 0 bases from V and 3 from J; bases not matched to a gene: 7. Germline CDR1 reads MRHNA; CDR2 reads SNTAGT. This CDR3 is built from 17 residues. CDR3 amino acids: CASSDSHAGGPTDTQYF. CDR3 DNA sequence: TGTGCCAGCAGTGACTCTCACGCGGGGGGGCCGACAGATACGCAGTATTTT.

This sequence joins TRBV27 and TRBJ2-5, with 8 bases that match TRBD1. The germline V gene encodes CDR1 MNHEY and CDR2 SMNVEV (reference sequence). This CDR3 has 14 residues. The junction had 7 bases not matched to a gene; V was cut back by 5 bases and J by 5 bases. The chain's CDR3 is CASSPLDRVETQYF. Here the CDR3 DNA reads TGTGCCAGCAGTCCTCTGGACAGGGTGGAGACCCAGTACTTC.